The 29 T cell receptor beta chains below come from one sample, sequenced in a study of cytomegalovirus exposure and HLA in healthy donors. The PCR used 60 Vbeta and 13 Jbeta primers. The repertoire was sequenced with immunoSEQ multiplex PCR; TCRdb's copy has only in-frame clones and lacks some. The repertoire holds some 170,000 clones, with approximately 80% as singletons. Source material: PBMCs. Receptor source: a young woman in good health and CMV-seropositive.

This chain links TRBV6-4 with TRBJ1-2, with a tentative D call TRBD1 (6 bases). V was trimmed by 0 bases and J by 6 bases, leaving 20 bases between them. This CDR3 comprises 17 residues. CDR1 is MRHNA, CDR2 SNTAGT, per germline. The CDR3 here is CASSDSLRTGTGNGYTF. The DNA for the CDR3 is TGTGCCAGCAGTGACTCGCTGAGAACAGGGACCGGGAATGGCTACACCTTC.

This chain uses TRBV7-2 with TRBJ2-2; possible D gene TRBD1, 5 bases. CDR3 size: 15 residues. V lost 2 bases and J 5 bases, leaving 12 bases between the germline ends. In germline, CDR1 is SGHTA, CDR2 FQGNSA. For the CDR3, the DNA is TGTGCCAGCAGCTTATACCAGGGATCAACCGGGGAGCTGTTTTTT. This gives the protein CASSLYQGSTGELFF.

The chain joins TRBV5-1 to TRBJ2-7, with TRBD1 identical over 8 bases. The CDR3 sequence is 14 residues long. J lost 3 bases, V lost 3 bases, and 5 bases had no gene match. CDR1 and CDR2 from the germline V gene are SGHRS and YFSETQ. In DNA form, the CDR3 reads TGCGCCAGCAGCTCGGACAGGGTGGGCTACGAGCAGTACTTC. Translating it yields CASSSDRVGYEQYF.

The chain joins TRBV5-1 to TRBJ2-1, with D maybe TRBD1 (6 bases). CDR1 and CDR2 from the germline V gene are SGHRS and YFSETQ. This CDR3 region has 14 residues. V gave up 2 bases and J gave up 4 bases, with 10 bases separating them. The CDR3 coding sequence is TGCGCCAGCAGCTTCCTGACAGGTTACAATGAGCAGTTCTTC. Protein: CASSFLTGYNEQFF. Full variable domain (rest looked up from reference TRBV5-1 and TRBJ2-1): KAGVTQTPRYLIKTRGQQVTLSCSPISGHRSVSWYQQTPGQGLQFLFEYFSETQRNKGNFPGRFSGRQFSNSRSEMNVSTLELGDSALYLCASSFLTGYNEQFFGPGTRLTVL.

The chain carries TRBV5-4 and TRBJ2-7; 8 bases align to TRBD1. There are 14 residues in the CDR3. Germline V gene data show CDR1 as SGHNT and CDR2 as YYREEE (reference sequence). V trimming: 0 bases; J trimming: 1 base; junction bases outside the gene matches: 0. The CDR3 spells CASSLGQGSYEQYF. The DNA for the CDR3 is TGTGCCAGCAGCTTGGGACAGGGGTCCTACGAGCAGTACTTC.

The V gene is TRBV6-5, the J gene TRBJ1-2; TRBD1 is a possible D gene (6 bases). CDR3 length: 14 residues. V was clipped by 2 bases and J by 4 bases, with 11 bases between them. In germline, CDR1 is MNHEY, CDR2 SVGAGI. CDR3 loop: CASSYDRFPYGYTF. The CDR3, as DNA: TGTGCCAGCAGTTACGACAGGTTTCCCTATGGCTACACCTTC.

The CDR3 bases are TGTGCCAGCAGCTTGACAGGGGCGTATGGCTACACCTTC. It encodes CASSLTGAYGYTF. The chain is built from TRBV5-4 and TRBJ1-2; 7 bases fit TRBD1. The CDR3 consists of 13 residues. Losses at the gene ends were 1 base for V and 5 bases for J; bases not matched to a gene: 2. Germline loops: CDR1 SGHNT, CDR2 YYREEE (reference sequence).

J is TRBJ2-2 and V is TRBV7-2; D is uncertain. The CDR3 totals 14 residues. Deletions cut 5 bases from V and 2 bases from J, with 9 bases between. CDR1 is SGHTA, CDR2 FQGNSA, per germline. The CDR3: CASSARVNTGELFF. In nucleotides, the CDR3 is TGTGCCAGCAGCGCCCGGGTCAACACCGGGGAGCTGTTTTTT.

V and J are TRBV7-2 and TRBJ2-1, with a tentative D call TRBD2 (5 bases). Trimming took 1 base from V and 2 from J, leaving 12 bases between them. This CDR3 has 16 amino acids. The germline V gene encodes CDR1 SGHTA and CDR2 FQGNSA. The CDR3 reads CASSLGEAETYNEQFF. CDR3 in DNA: TGTGCCAGCAGCTTAGGGGAAGCGGAAACCTACAATGAGCAGTTCTTC.

The chain recombines TRBV4-3 with TRBJ2-3; D unresolved. The V gene's germline CDR1 is LGHNA and CDR2 YSLEER. The CDR3 sequence is 16 residues long. V was trimmed by 0 bases and J by 0 bases, leaving 10 bases between them. CDR3 sequence (DNA): TGCGCCAGCAGCCAAGATGCCGGTTCTAGCACAGATACGCAGTATTTT. Protein sequence: CASSQDAGSSTDTQYF.

This clone was picked up one time. V usage is TRBV6-5 and J usage is TRBJ2-5; 8 nucleotides agree with TRBD2. CDR3 length: 15 residues. V shed 6 bases and J 2 bases; nucleotides not matched to a gene: 8. The germline CDR1 and CDR2 sequences are MNHEY and SVGAGI. The CDR3 DNA reads as TGTGCCAGCAGCCCCACCCAGCGGGGGCAAGAGACCCAGTACTTC. This gives the protein CASSPTQRGQETQYF.

The rearrangement uses TRBV6-5 and TRBJ1-2, with D tentatively TRBD1 (5 bases). V shed 3 bases and J shed 7 bases, with 12 bases lying between them. From germline, CDR1 is MNHEY and CDR2 SVGAGI. There are 13 residues in the CDR3. In nucleotides, the CDR3 is TGTGCCAGCAGTTATTACATAAGGGGTGGCTACACCTTC. This gives the protein CASSYYIRGGYTF.

The CDR3 here is CASSMTGEGSPLHF. Here the CDR3 DNA reads TGTGCCAGTAGTATGACAGGGGAAGGTTCACCCCTCCACTTT. The rearrangement joins TRBV19 to TRBJ1-6; 8 nucleotides agree with TRBD1. The CDR3 has 14 residues. V lost 3 bases and J lost 9; bases outside the gene matches: 4. The germline V gene has CDR1 LNHDA and CDR2 SQIVND (reference sequence).

The CDR3 here is CASSKRGLAGVNEQFF. CDR3 DNA sequence: TGTGCCAGCAGCAAAAGGGGTCTAGCGGGGGTCAATGAGCAGTTCTTC. This rearrangement joins TRBV14 to TRBJ2-1, with TRBD2 matching over 10 bases. The CDR3 sequence is 16 residues long. Germline V gives CDR1 SGHDN, CDR2 FVKESK. V shed 5 bases, J shed 6 bases, and the junction held 10 bases outside the gene matches.

This clone appeared once. The chain combines TRBV5-1 with TRBJ2-1; 11 nucleotides match TRBD2. Germline assignment: CDR1 SGHRS and CDR2 YFSETQ. Trimming at V came to 0 bases and at J to 6 bases, leaving 2 bases not matched to a gene. The CDR3 is 15 amino acids. Here the CDR3 reads CASSLGLAGTNEQFF. The CDR3 DNA reads TGCGCCAGCAGCTTGGGACTAGCGGGGACCAATGAGCAGTTCTTC.

This chain uses TRBV7-9 with TRBJ1-2, with D perhaps TRBD1 (6 bases). V was shortened by 1 base and J by 8 bases, with 14 bases between the two germline ends. Germline loops: CDR1 SEHNR, CDR2 FQNEAQ (reference sequence). The CDR3 contains 14 residues. CDR3 protein: CASSLGSQGTGYTF. CDR3 sequence (DNA): TGTGCCAGCAGCTTAGGGTCACAGGGCACCGGCTACACCTTC.

V gene TRBV6-6 combines with J gene TRBJ2-2; possible D gene TRBD2, 7 bases. CDR1 and CDR2 (germline): MNHNY, SVGAGI (reference sequence). Trimming pared 4 bases from V and 7 bases from J, leaving 13 bases between. The CDR3 is 14 amino acids. The DNA of the CDR3 is TGTGCCAGCAGTTTTCCGAGGGGGGGCGGGGAGCTGTTTTTT. Its translation: CASSFPRGGGELFF.

V is TRBV7-6 and J is TRBJ2-3, with a tentative D call TRBD2 (6 bases). This CDR3 region has 14 residues. The ends were cut back, 4 bases at V and 2 bases at J, with 10 bases in the middle. Germline CDR1 is SGHVS and CDR2 is FNYEAQ. This chain's CDR3 is CASSSRGLTDTQYF. Here the CDR3 DNA reads TGTGCCAGCAGCTCGCGGGGTCTCACAGATACGCAGTATTTT.

The chain is built from TRBV21-1 and TRBJ2-6; the DNA was not used to check the table's D call, TRBD1. TRBV21-1 is a listed pseudogene. The CDR3 covers 17 residues. CDR3 bases: TGTGCCAGCAGGAAAGGGGCTAAAACCTCTGGGGCCAACGTCCTGACTTTC. It yields the protein CASRKGAKTSGANVLTF.

The chain links TRBV27 to TRBJ1-3, with unresolved D. Looked up from germline, CDR1 is MNHEY and CDR2 is SMNVEV (reference sequence). CDR3 length: 15 amino acids. V was cut by 2 bases and J by 4 bases, with 12 bases left in between. The CDR3 sequence: CASSLVPLLGNTIYF. CDR3 in DNA: TGTGCCAGCAGTTTAGTTCCCCTCTTGGGAAACACCATATATTTT.

The CDR3 protein is CASSPTPGETQYF. CDR3 DNA: TGTGCCAGCAGCCCGACACCGGGGGAGACCCAGTACTTC. V is TRBV5-4 and J is TRBJ2-5, with a tentative D call TRBD2 (5 bases). Germline-derived CDR1 and CDR2 are SGHNT and YYREEE (reference sequence). With 4 bases removed from V and 5 bases from J, the gap between germline ends came to 12 bases. The CDR3 spans 13 residues. The full variable domain, its missing parts supplied by reference TRBV5-4 and TRBJ2-5, is ETGVTQSPTHLIKTRGQQVTLRCSSQSGHNTVSWYQQALGQGPQFIFQYYREEENGRGNFPPRFSGLQFPNYSSELNVNALELDDSALYLCASSPTPGETQYFGPGTRLLVL.

The V call is TRBV5-6, the J call TRBJ1-1; D unresolved. This CDR3 is built from 11 residues. The germline V and J ends were trimmed by 0 bases and 7 bases, with 4 bases remaining between them. Germline V gene sequence: CDR1 SGHDT, CDR2 YYEEEE. This CDR3 is CASSLASEAFF. In nucleotides, the CDR3 is TGTGCCAGCAGCTTGGCCAGTGAAGCTTTCTTT.

The chain recombines TRBV29-1 with TRBJ1-4; 8 bases line up with TRBD1. V lost 7 bases and J lost 3; bases outside the gene matches: 7. Germline CDR1 is SQVTM and CDR2 is ANQGSEA. The CDR3 totals 14 residues. DNA for the CDR3: TGCAGCGCCCAACCGACAGGGGCTAATGAAAAACTGTTTTTT. This codes for CSAQPTGANEKLFF.

The genes are TRBV7-9 and TRBJ2-1; D not certain. CDR1 is SEHNR, CDR2 FQNEAQ, per germline (reference sequence). The CDR3 consists of 13 residues. Trimming shortened V by 5 bases and J by 7 bases, and 12 bases separated the two germline ends. In DNA, the CDR3 is TGTGCCAGCAGCAGTTCTTTCGAGAATGAGCAGTTCTTC. The encoded protein is CASSSSFENEQFF.

The sample holds a few counts of this clone. The chain links TRBV6-6 to TRBJ2-7, with unresolved D. Germline V CDR1 and CDR2: MNHNY, SVGAGI (reference sequence). The CDR3 consists of 12 residues. V was shortened by 2 bases and J by 5 bases, with 7 bases between the two germline ends. Here the CDR3 reads CASSYAGNEQYF. Here the CDR3 DNA reads TGTGCCAGCAGTTACGCAGGTAACGAGCAGTACTTC.

This clone came up once. The CDR3 loop is CASSFPRNTEAFF. The CDR3 DNA is TGTGCCAGCAGCTTCCCCAGAAACACTGAAGCTTTCTTT. The chain links TRBV7-9 to TRBJ1-1, with D uncertain. The germline V gene has CDR1 SEHNR and CDR2 FQNEAQ (reference sequence). Trimming cost V 3 bases and J 2 bases, with 7 bases left between them. The CDR3 length is 13 residues. The full variable domain, with the rest looked up from reference TRBV7-9 and TRBJ1-1, is DTGVSQNPRHKITKRGQNVTFRCDPISEHNRLYWYRQTLGQGPEFLTYFQNEAQLEKSRLLSDRFSAERPKGSFSTLEIQRTEQGDSAMYLCASSFPRNTEAFFGQGTRLTVV.

V and J are TRBV10-3 and TRBJ1-2, with a tentative D call TRBD1 (6 bases). Germline V lookup: CDR1 ENHRY, CDR2 SYGVKD. Deletions cut 4 bases from V and 6 bases from J, with 18 bases between. The CDR3 has 15 residues. The CDR3 loop is CAISGTTGFLDGYTF. CDR3 coding DNA: TGTGCCATCAGTGGGACCACAGGGTTTCTAGATGGCTACACCTTC.

This chain uses TRBV19 with TRBJ1-6, with 11 bases lining up with TRBD1. The CDR3 runs to 20 residues. V was clipped by 1 base and J by 0 bases; unmatched bases: 8. Germline V gene sequence: CDR1 LNHDA, CDR2 SQIVND (reference sequence). The CDR3 bases are TGTGCCAGTAGTATAGGAGGATTCGGGACAGGGGGCTCCTATAATTCACCCCTCCACTTT. As protein: CASSIGGFGTGGSYNSPLHF.

The CDR3 loop reads CATSRGRKLHRTGYYGYTF. The CDR3 DNA reads as TGTGCCACCAGCAGGGGTCGAAAGCTCCACAGGACAGGGTACTATGGCTACACCTTC. The V call is TRBV15, the J call TRBJ1-2; 8 nucleotides align to TRBD1. This CDR3 has 19 amino acids. From germline, CDR1 is LNHNV and CDR2 YYDKDF (reference sequence). V lost 3 bases, J lost 3 bases, and 18 bases stayed unmatched.